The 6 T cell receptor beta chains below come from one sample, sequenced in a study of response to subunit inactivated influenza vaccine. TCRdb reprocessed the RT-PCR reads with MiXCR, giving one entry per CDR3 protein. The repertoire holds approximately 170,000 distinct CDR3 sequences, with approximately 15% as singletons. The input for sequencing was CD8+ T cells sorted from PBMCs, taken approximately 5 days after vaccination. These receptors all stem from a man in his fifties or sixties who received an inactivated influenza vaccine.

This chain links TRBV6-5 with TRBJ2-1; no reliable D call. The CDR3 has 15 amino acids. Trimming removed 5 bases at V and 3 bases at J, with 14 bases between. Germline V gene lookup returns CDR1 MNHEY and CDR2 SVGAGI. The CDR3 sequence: CASSHLDGYYNEQFF. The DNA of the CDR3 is TGTGCCAGCAGTCATCTCGACGGTTACTACAATGAGCAGTTCTTC.

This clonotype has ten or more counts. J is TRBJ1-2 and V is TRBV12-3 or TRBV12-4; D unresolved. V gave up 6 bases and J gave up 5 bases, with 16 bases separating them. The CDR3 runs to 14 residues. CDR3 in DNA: TGTGCCAGCAGCCGGACCGCCAGGTTTTATGGCTACACCTTC. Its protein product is CASSRTARFYGYTF.

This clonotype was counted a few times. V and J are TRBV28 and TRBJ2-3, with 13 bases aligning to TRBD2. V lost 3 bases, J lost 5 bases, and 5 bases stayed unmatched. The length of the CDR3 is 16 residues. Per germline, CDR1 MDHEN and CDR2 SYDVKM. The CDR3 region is CASSFGLAGVVDTQYF. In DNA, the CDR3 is TGTGCCAGCAGTTTCGGACTAGCGGGAGTTGTAGATACGCAGTATTTT.

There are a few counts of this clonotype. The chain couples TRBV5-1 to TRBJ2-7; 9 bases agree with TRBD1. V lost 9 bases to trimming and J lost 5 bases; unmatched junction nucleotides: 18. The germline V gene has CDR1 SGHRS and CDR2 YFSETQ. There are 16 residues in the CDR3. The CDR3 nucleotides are TGCGCCACCAAGCTTGGAGGCTGGGGACAGGGTCACGAGCAGTACTTC. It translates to CATKLGGWGQGHEQYF. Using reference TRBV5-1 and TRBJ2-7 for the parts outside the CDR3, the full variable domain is KAGVTQTPRYLIKTRGQQVTLSCSPISGHRSVSWYQQTPGQGLQFLFEYFSETQRNKGNFPGRFSGRQFSNSRSEMNVSTLELGDSALYLCATKLGGWGQGHEQYFGPGTRLTVT.

CDR3 sequence reads: CASSGNGYEQYF. The CDR3 bases are TGTGCCAGCAGCGGCAACGGTTACGAGCAGTACTTC. The J gene is TRBJ2-7, the V gene TRBV7-2; D unresolved. The V end lost 5 bases, the J end lost 4 bases, and 9 bases lay between the germline ends. The CDR3 extends over 12 amino acids. Germline V gene data show CDR1 as SGHTA and CDR2 as FQGNSA.

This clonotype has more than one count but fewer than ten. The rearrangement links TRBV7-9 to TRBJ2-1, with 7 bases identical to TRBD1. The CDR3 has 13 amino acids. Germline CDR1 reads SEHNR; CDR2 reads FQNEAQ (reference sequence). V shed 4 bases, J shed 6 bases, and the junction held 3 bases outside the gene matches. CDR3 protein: CASSYRQGNEQFF. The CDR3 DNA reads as TGTGCCAGCAGCTATCGACAGGGCAATGAGCAGTTCTTC.